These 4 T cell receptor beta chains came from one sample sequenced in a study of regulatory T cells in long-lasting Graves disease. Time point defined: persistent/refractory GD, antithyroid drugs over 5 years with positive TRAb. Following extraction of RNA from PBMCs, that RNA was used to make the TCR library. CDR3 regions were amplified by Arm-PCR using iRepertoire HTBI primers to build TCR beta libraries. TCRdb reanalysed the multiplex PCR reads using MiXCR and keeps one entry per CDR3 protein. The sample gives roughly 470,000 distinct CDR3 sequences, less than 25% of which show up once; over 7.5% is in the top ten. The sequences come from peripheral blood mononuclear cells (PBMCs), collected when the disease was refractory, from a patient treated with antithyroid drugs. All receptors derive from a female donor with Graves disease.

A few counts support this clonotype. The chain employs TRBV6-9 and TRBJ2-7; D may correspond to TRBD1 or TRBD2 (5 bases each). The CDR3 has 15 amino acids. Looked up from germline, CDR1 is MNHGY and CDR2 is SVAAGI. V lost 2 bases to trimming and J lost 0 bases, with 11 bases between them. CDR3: CASSYLGPSSYEQYF. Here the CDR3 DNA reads TGTGCCAGCAGTTATCTGGGACCGAGCTCCTACGAGCAGTACTTC.

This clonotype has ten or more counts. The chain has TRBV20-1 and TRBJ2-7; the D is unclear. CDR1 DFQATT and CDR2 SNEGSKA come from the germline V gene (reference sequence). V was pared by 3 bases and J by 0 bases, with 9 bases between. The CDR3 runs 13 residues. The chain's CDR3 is CSASAPISYEQYF. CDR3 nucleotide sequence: TGCAGTGCTAGTGCCCCCATCTCCTACGAGCAGTACTTC.

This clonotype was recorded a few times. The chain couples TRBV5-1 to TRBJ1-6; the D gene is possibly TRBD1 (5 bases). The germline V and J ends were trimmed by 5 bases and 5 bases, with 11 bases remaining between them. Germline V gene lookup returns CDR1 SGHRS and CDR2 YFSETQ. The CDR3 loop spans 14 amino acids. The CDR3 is CASRPGQDNSPLHF. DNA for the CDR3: TGCGCCAGCAGACCCGGACAAGATAATTCACCCCTCCACTTT.

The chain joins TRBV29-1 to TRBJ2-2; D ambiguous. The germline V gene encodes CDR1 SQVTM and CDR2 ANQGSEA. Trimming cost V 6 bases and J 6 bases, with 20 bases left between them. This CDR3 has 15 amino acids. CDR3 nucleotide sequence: TGCAGCGTCCAAATTGGACGCGGTCGGGCCGGGGAGCTGTTTTTT. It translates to CSVQIGRGRAGELFF.